The entry that follows covers one T cell receptor beta chain sequence. Its specific antigen is unknown. No per-base quality is available; no much larger clone lies one base away. The library came from the immunoSEQ multiplex PCR assay. For the multiplex PCR, a mixture combining 60 forward primers for TCR Vbeta segments and 13 reverse primers for TCR Jbeta segments was used. The CDR3 region of rearranged TCR beta genes was amplified from genomic DNA by a multiplex PCR assay. On the Illumina HiSeq System, the amplified TCR beta libraries were sequenced as 87-base-pair reads. On the study's bioinformatics: A later analysis counted some 80 million unique TCR beta chains across the 650 to 800 repertoires, and roughly 11 million of these chains were shared by at least two donors. A nearest-neighbor algorithm error-corrected the raw reads and collapsed the reads into unique sequences, merging closely related sequences to remove PCR and sequencing errors. To assign V, D and J gene segments, CDR3 sequences were aligned to IMGT reference sequences. For a sequence to be retained, at least a six-nucleotide match to both a V gene segment and a J gene segment was required. A rearrangement was called productive if the CDR3 had no stop codons and remained in frame with V and J, and every other rearrangement was called non-productive. Following IMGT convention, CDR3 was defined as the stretch from the second conserved V-encoded cysteine to the conserved J-encoded phenylalanine. The earlier analysis of about 610 of the donors excluded any sequence lacking an unambiguous match to a single V gene segment. An earlier analysis of 587 of the donors classified V segments as functional when productive rearrangements were above 56.7% and as segregating when the standard deviation between donors was above 5%. To diagnose cytomegalovirus status from the catalog of TCR beta chain sequences, a statistical classification framework was built. In a later analysis, V and J genes were assigned by comparing TCR nucleotide sequences against IMGT/GENE-DB human TR gene sequences. Using the TCRdist pipeline, a later analysis assigned CDR3 sequences along with most-parsimonious VDJ recombination scenarios. In a later analysis, each TCR beta chain was defined by its CDR3 amino acid sequence together with its V-gene family, and reads lacking a unique V-gene family were excluded. A later analysis removed several hundred highly shared, low-generation-probability nucleotide sequences to deal with suspected cross-contamination and a sequencing artifact. In a later analysis, a clonal expansion index for each public chain was calculated from normalized within-repertoire ranks of inferred template counts. Generation probabilities in a later analysis came from a VDJ recombination model fitted to out-of-frame rearrangements, and those results were checked against IGoR. Hypergeometric tests were used in a later analysis to score TCR-TCR, TCR-HLA and TCR-CMV co-occurrence, with a repertoire-size bias correction applied to the TCR pairs. In a later analysis, false discovery rates were estimated by permuting HLA or CMV assignments 20 times. In a later analysis, co-occurring TCRs were grouped with DBSCAN, and TCRdist sequence similarity was added when clustering was performed within HLA-allele-positive subsets. For co-occurrence clustering, repertoires with fewer than 30,000 or more than 120,000 public chains were excluded, along with five repertoires with anomalous nucleotide sharing. TCRdb mirrors the immuneACCESS table, restricted to in-frame sequences. Some clones are absent from its copies; in checked studies, under half trace to an unresolved V gene, and the reason for the others is unknown. V and J calls and clone size come straight from that table; D and trimming were deduced from the DNA. The sample yields about 52,000 clones; about three quarters were counted once. The ten largest clonotypes hold about 3% of the sample.

The data derive from a study of cytomegalovirus exposure and HLA in healthy donors listed by TCRdb under 2017. The study in broad terms: An earlier analysis of 550 to 700 of the donors reported about 250 Gb of sequence data and 100 million to 130 million unique TCR beta sequences from some 180 million T cells. An early release that covered approximately 600 HLA-typed donors contained about 300 gigabases of sequencing data and roughly 84 million unique TCR sequences. Among the approximately 400 genotyped donors, around 79% belonged to the genetic ancestry cluster associated with self-reported Caucasian donors. The study was designed to test whether signatures of past pathogen exposure could be identified by cataloging public T cell receptors. The T cell repertoires of under 750 subjects were profiled by immunosequencing and related to cytomegalovirus serostatus. Besides the first cohort of approximately 710 subjects, a separate validation cohort made up of some 110 different subjects was used. To predict cytomegalovirus infection status, the study brought together high-throughput TCR immunosequencing, statistical association of individual TCRs with disease status, and machine learning. In a later analysis, previously published TCR beta repertoires from several hundred donors were re-analyzed and high-resolution HLA genotyping was added so that TCR occurrence patterns could be studied. The later analysis used no new phenotypic data to find candidate immune exposures, relying instead on TCR beta sequences and their occurrence across donors. An earlier analysis of 587 of the donors used high-throughput TCR beta sequencing to judge whether each TCR beta V gene segment behaved as functional or pseudogenic. Alongside the repertoire data, information on donor age, sex, ethnicity and CMV serostatus was compiled. Genome-wide SNP genotypes for about 55% of the roughly 670 donors were used in a later genetic analysis, which treated that subset as a discovery cohort. Every discovery cohort repertoire had been produced on one sequencing platform. Class I and class II HLA loci were covered by the typing at four-digit resolution. Typing coverage differed by locus: A, B, C, DRB1 and DQB1 were typed in roughly 629-630 donors, DQA1 in approximately 520, DPA1 in 600 to 610, and DPB1 in roughly 450. Four to six DR-DQ haplotypes were handled as single units for association and clustering because linkage in the cohort was strong. On average, roughly 240,000 unique TCR beta nucleotide sequences were sequenced per donor among about 400 genotyped donors of the cohort, with roughly 19% of those sequences being non-productive.

The germline V gene provides CDR1 SGHRS and CDR2 YFSETQ. The junction shows trimming of 3 bases on V and 5 bases on J, and the gene matches do not reach 2 bases of it. The CDR3 covers 14 residues, taking in both the cysteine and the phenylalanine. Only the CDR3 part of the read is kept: 42 bases, read in frame from the first base. On the study overall, not on this receptor specifically: Compared with equally common non-associated chains, HLA-associated TCR beta chains in a later analysis were more clonally expanded and had lower generation probabilities. Specific HLA alleles were associated with more than 15,000 TCR beta sequences at a false discovery rate of 0.05 in a later analysis. In a later analysis, TCR association rates were found to vary across HLA loci, with the most associated TCRs seen for DRB1 alleles and the fewest for HLA-C alleles. A further reported finding was that TCR beta sequences accurately predicted the HLA-A and HLA-B alleles for most subjects in the first cohort. According to a later genetic analysis, donors in an Asian-associated ancestry cluster had fewer N-insertions in productive TCRs than the roughly 670-donor mean. The authors suggested that the approach could potentially be generalized to other disease states and immunological phenotypes. Some IMGT-functional V segments, including TRBV6-2 and TRBV6-3, could not be distinguished by the 87-base-pair reads and were therefore excluded. A later analysis reported that several top co-occurrence clusters appeared linked to parvovirus B19, influenza, CMV and Epstein-Barr virus. Sequencing depth was assumed to be roughly uniform across donors in the presence/absence analyses, though that assumption may not hold. The classifier was reported to diagnose cytomegalovirus status with high specificity and sensitivity in both the original cohort and the validation cohort. A few of the identified cytomegalovirus-associated TCR beta chains were confirmed in vitro to be specific for cytomegalovirus antigens. Assigning TCR associations to individual alleles was difficult when HLA alleles, especially DR and DQ, strongly co-occurred. Only TCR beta chains were sequenced in this cohort, and the absence of alpha or paired-chain data limited detectable features. In a later analysis, most CMV-associated TCR beta chains were found to appear HLA-restricted, with HLA associations seemingly driven largely by CMV exposure. An association between a missense DCLRE1C variant and V-gene and J-gene trimming of TCR beta chains was found in a later genetic analysis and replicated in an independent cohort. The study listed 150 to 200 TCR beta chains as associated with cytomegalovirus. Across donors, most TCR sequences were observed very rarely, whereas some public TCRs were present in many individuals. In an earlier analysis of about 550 of the donors, most TCR beta V segments were observed in productive rearrangements about 87% or about 30% of the time, broadly matching IMGT annotations. The sequencing pipeline was judged likely to have produced a cluster of highly shared sequence variants as a technical artifact. Immune exposure information for the cohort was limited to CMV serostatus. Because HLA typing was missing for some donors at each locus, association tests included only the typed subset. The earlier analysis of about 600 of the donors excluded about 16 rarely observed V segments, including chromosome 9 orphons, because counts were too low. Correlated functional status among segregating V segments might reflect linkage disequilibrium, but an unknown experimental factor could not be ruled out.

The cohort was made up of around 720 healthy bone marrow donors. At the time of sampling, all cohort members were nominally healthy, though unrecorded immune exposures were likely present. The donor tested CMV seronegative, placing the donor among the 352 seronegative members of the cohort. A peripheral blood sample was provided by each donor, and peripheral blood mononuclear cells were used for TCR beta sequencing. Genomic DNA extraction from the blood cell samples was performed with the Qiagen DNeasy Blood Extraction Kit. The sample was PBMCs. The sequence derives from a man aged 18 to 29 in good health and CMV-seronegative. The sequence joins TRBV5-1 to TRBJ1-6; TRBD1 lines up with 7 middle nucleotides. The nucleotide sequence is TGCGCCAGCAGCTGGGACAGCAATAATTCACCCCTCCACTTT. This sequence encodes CASSWDSNNSPLHF. Here the CDR3 is joined to the reference TRBV5-1 and TRBJ1-6 genes, and the full variable domain is: KAGVTQTPRYLIKTRGQQVTLSCSPISGHRSVSWYQQTPGQGLQFLFEYFSETQRNKGNFPGRFSGRQFSNSRSEMNVSTLELGDSALYLCASSWDSNNSPLHFGNGTRLTVT.